This TCR beta chain was captured in a study of cytomegalovirus exposure and HLA in healthy donors. Study conclusions and caveats: Specific recognition of CMV antigens was confirmed in vitro for a few chains (all CMV-associated).

Use of 60 Vbeta and 13 Jbeta primers characterized the PCR. TCRdb's copy holds only in-frame clones and misses some; the assay was immunoSEQ multiplex PCR. Here the sample spans approximately 160,000 clones, more than 65% being singletons. The CDR3 runs 12 residues. V lost 7 bases, J lost 6 bases, and 2 bases stayed unmatched. Germline CDR1 reads MNHEY; CDR2 reads SVGAGI. Worth noting for this clone: Its antigen is unidentified.

This receptor was taken from a woman aged 35 to 49 in good health and CMV-seropositive. The V call is TRBV6-5, the J call TRBJ2-2; TRBD2 aligns across 7 bases. Input material: PBMCs. DNA of the CDR3: TGTGCCAGCACCACTAGCGCCGGGGAGCTGTTTTTT. Residues: CASTTSAGELFF.